This T cell receptor (beta chain) was obtained from a study of T cell responses to AZD1222 COVID-19 vaccine. As for this clone: Its antigen is not known.

The CDR3 loop spans 14 amino acids. Germline values: CDR1 SGHVS, CDR2 FQNEAQ. V gave up 5 bases and J gave up 4 bases, with 11 bases separating them. TCRdb's table, derived via immunoSEQ multiplex PCR, lists solely in-frame clones and lacks some. Of about 190,000 clones listed, 90% to 95% are singletons. Study-wide points: Dominant at 160-218 and 743-854, vaccine-associated CD4 TCRs also spanned spike.

The genes are TRBV7-8 and TRBJ2-2; D may be TRBD1 or TRBD2 (5 bases each). Source: peripheral blood, taken on day 0 of AZD1222 vaccination. The clonotype was recovered from an adult in good health. The CDR3: CASSQLGATGELFF. The CDR3 DNA reads TGTGCCAGCAGCCAACTAGGGGCCACCGGGGAGCTGTTTTTT.